Listed below are T cell receptor beta chains from one sample, sequenced in a study of cytomegalovirus exposure and HLA in healthy donors. Profiled with immunoSEQ multiplex PCR; TCRdb holds only in-frame clones, not every one. Of hundreds of thousands of clones in the sample, approximately 90% were seen once. The source material was PBMCs. These receptors all come from a woman between 18 and 29 years old in good health and CMV-seronegative. Each CDR3 is given without its conserved first and last residue. Where a row states a size, it is once, few, many or the class of an expanded clone; other rows omit it.

v_call,j_call,clone_size,cdr3_aa
TRBV11-2,TRBJ1-3,-,ASARGLSGNTIY
TRBV29-1,TRBJ1-2,once,SAYRDRAGYT
TRBV13,TRBJ2-3,-,ASSSGTDTDTQY
TRBV27,TRBJ1-2,-,ASSSYRGANYGYT
TRBV10-3,TRBJ1-2,-,AIMAQTGQIGGGYT
TRBV5-1,TRBJ2-5,-,ASSLEGGGTQETQY
TRBV30,TRBJ1-2,-,AWGGGTYGYT
TRBV6-5,TRBJ2-2,once,ASGRGSTGELF
TRBV6-5,TRBJ1-2,-,ASSYPGYGYT
TRBV7-8,TRBJ2-7,-,ASSSRAGGASYEQY
TRBV14,TRBJ1-4,few,ASRRRGGNEKLF
TRBV5-1,TRBJ1-2,-,ASSEQGEEGYT
TRBV7-9,TRBJ2-1,-,SSSNSLGPYNEQF
TRBV19,TRBJ2-7,few,ASSIRGGFTLSAYEQY
TRBV29-1,TRBJ2-3,-,SVESYGGARTTSTDTQY
TRBV10-1,TRBJ2-3,few,ASMGSGGTDTQY
TRBV2,TRBJ1-1,-,ASSIGLGGSTEAF
TRBV5-6,TRBJ2-3,-,ASSLVLAGDTQY
TRBV7-9,TRBJ1-2,-,ASSLKGQGHGYT
TRBV10-3,TRBJ1-5,-,AISARGSGQPQH
TRBV9,TRBJ2-6,few,ASSVQASLSGANVLT
TRBV5-5,TRBJ2-5,-,ASSWGQGGQETQY
TRBV15,TRBJ1-1,-,ATSRDFGTGRRGTEAF
TRBV6-5,TRBJ1-2,-,ATTIAQGLGYP
TRBV2,TRBJ2-2,-,ASRTLTGPRGNTGELF
TRBV30,TRBJ1-1,-,AWMLTGSTEAF
TRBV18,TRBJ2-3,-,ASLTNRGADTQY
TRBV2,TRBJ2-2,-,ASPTRTGELF
TRBV5-1,TRBJ2-1,-,ASSLGQENNEQF
TRBV5-4,TRBJ1-1,-,ASSPGGQIEAF
TRBV14,TRBJ1-2,once,ASSTGYGYT
TRBV5-5,TRBJ1-1,few,ASSLGGVTEAF
TRBV9,TRBJ2-2,few,ASSSGGNTGELF
TRBV30,TRBJ2-5,-,AWSVLGAGETQY
TRBV30,TRBJ1-1,-,ASLDQGPRNTEAF
TRBV5-6,TRBJ1-1,-,ASNLGQTEAF